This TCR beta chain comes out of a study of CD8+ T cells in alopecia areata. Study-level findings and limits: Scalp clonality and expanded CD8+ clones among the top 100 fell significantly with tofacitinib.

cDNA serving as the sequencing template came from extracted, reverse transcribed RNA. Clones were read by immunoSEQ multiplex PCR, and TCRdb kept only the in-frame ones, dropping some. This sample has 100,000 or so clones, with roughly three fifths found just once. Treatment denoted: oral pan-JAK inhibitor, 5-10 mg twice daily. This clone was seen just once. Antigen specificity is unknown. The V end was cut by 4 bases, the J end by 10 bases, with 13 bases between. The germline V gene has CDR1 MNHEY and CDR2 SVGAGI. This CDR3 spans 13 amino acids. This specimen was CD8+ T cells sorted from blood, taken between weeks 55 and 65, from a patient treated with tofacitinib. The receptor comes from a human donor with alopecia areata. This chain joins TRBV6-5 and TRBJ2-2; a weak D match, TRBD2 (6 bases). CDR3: CASSFLGGVELFF. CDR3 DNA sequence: TGTGCCAGCAGTTTTCTGGGGGGAGTGGAGCTGTTTTTT.